The sequence of this TCR beta chain was determined in a study of human T cells and chemical hapten exposure. Stated time point: patch test 1, 2 weeks after DPC sensitization. The treatment is: therapeutic diphenylcyclopropenone sensitization with weekly scalp DPC. A single record per CDR3 protein comes from TCRdb applying MiXCR to the RACE reads. The data contain around 380,000 distinct CDR3 sequences, 4.8% of them singletons. There are 15 residues in the CDR3. Germline CDR1 MNHEY, CDR2 SVGAGI. The V gene end was trimmed by 6 bases and the J gene end by 2 bases; junction bases not matched to a gene: 6. In its sample, this clonotype was seen many times.

This TCR derives from a woman aged 45-65 years with alopecia areata. Some clones in this sample may be carry-over from other donors' samples. The sequences come from whole blood, collected in connection with sensitization to the hapten diphenylcyclopropenone (DPC). The gene calls are TRBV6-5 and TRBJ2-7, with TRBD2 matching over 11 bases. CDR3 in DNA: TGTGCCAGCAGCTTTAGCGGGGGGGCCACCTACGAGCAGTACTTC. Its translation is CASSFSGGATYEQYF.